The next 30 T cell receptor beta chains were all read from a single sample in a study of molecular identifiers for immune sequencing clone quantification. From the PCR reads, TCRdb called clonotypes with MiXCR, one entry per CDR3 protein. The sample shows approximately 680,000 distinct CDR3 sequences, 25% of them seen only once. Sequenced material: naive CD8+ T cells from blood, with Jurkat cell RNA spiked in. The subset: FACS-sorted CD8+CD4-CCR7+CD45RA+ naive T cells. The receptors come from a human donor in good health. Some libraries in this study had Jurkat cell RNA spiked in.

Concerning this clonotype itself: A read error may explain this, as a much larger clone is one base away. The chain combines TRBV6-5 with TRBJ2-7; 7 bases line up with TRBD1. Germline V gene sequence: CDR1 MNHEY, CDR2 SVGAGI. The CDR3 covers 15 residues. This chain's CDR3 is CASSYARGGLYEQHF. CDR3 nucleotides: TGTGCCAGCAGTTACGCGAGAGGGGGCCTCTACGAGCAGCACTTC.

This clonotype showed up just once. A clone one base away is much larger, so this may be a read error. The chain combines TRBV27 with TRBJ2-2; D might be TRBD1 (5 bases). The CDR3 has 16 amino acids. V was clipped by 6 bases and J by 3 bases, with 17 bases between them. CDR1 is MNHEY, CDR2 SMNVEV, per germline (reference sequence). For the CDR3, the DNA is TGTGCCAGCAGGGCGAGAATAGGGGATCACACCGGGGAGCTGTTTTTT. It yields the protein CASRARIGDHTGELFF.

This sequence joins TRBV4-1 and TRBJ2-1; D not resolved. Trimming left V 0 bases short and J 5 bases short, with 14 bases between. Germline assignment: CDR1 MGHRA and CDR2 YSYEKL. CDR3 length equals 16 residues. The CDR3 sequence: CASSQDSDVRNNEQFF. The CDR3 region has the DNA TGCGCCAGCAGCCAAGATTCCGACGTCAGGAACAATGAGCAGTTCTTC.

CDR3 protein: CASSLAPLVYNEQFF. The CDR3 nucleotides are TGTGCCAGCAGTTTAGCTCCTCTAGTTTACAATGAGCAGTTCTTC. The rearrangement links TRBV12-3 or TRBV12-4 to TRBJ2-1; D uncertain. The CDR3 extends over 15 amino acids. V was pared by 0 bases and J by 4 bases, with 10 bases between.

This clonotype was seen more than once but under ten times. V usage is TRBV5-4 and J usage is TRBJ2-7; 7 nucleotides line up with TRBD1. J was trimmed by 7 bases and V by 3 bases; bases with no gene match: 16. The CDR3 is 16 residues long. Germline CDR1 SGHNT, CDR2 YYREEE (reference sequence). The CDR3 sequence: CASSSAIGQVFGEQYF. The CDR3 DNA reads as TGTGCCAGCAGCTCTGCTATCGGACAGGTATTTGGGGAGCAGTACTTC.

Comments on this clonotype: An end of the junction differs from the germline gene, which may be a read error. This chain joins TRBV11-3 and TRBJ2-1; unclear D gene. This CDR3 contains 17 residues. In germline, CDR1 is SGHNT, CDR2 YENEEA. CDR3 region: CAGSLDNLGPPYGEQFF. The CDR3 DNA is TGTGCCGGCAGCTTAGATAATCTAGGACCCCCCTACGGTGAGCAGTTCTTC.

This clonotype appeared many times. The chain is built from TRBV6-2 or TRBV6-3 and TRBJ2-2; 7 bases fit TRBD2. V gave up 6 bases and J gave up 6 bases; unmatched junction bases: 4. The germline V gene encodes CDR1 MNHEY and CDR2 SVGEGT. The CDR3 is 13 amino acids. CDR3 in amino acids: CASSPGGAGELFF. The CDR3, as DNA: TGTGCCAGCAGCCCGGGGGGTGCCGGGGAGCTGTTTTTT.

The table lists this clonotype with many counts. The CDR3 here is CSVEVGLNTEAFF. The DNA for the CDR3 is TGCAGCGTTGAAGTAGGATTGAACACTGAAGCTTTCTTT. This chain joins TRBV29-1 and TRBJ1-1; D is unresolved. Trimming took 1 base from V and 0 from J, leaving 6 bases between them. The CDR3 sequence is 13 residues long. Germline V gene data show CDR1 as SQVTM and CDR2 as ANQGSEA.

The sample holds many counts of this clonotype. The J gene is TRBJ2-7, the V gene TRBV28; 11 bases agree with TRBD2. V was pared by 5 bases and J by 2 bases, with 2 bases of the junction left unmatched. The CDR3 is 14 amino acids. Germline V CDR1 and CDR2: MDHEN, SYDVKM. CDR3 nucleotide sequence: TGTGCCAGCAGTACGGGACTAGCGGCCTACGAGCAGTACTTC. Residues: CASSTGLAAYEQYF.

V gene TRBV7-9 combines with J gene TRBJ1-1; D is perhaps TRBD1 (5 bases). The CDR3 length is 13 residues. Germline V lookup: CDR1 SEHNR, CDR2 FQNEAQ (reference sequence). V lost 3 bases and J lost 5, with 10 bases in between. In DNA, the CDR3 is TGTGCCAGCAGCTTTTCGGGGCCGACTGAAGCTTTCTTT. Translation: CASSFSGPTEAFF.

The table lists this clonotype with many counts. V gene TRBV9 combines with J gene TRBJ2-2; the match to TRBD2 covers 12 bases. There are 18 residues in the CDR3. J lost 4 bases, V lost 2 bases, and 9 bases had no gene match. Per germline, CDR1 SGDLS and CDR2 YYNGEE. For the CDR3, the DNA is TGTGCCAGCAGCGTCTCCGAGACTAGCGGGAGATCCACCGGGGAGCTGTTTTTT. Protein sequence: CASSVSETSGRSTGELFF.

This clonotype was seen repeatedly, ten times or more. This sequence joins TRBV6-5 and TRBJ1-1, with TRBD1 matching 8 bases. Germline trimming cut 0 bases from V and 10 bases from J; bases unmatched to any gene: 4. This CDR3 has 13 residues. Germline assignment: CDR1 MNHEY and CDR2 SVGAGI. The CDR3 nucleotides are TGTGCCAGCAGTTACTCTGGGGGACAGGCAGCTTTCTTT. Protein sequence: CASSYSGGQAAFF.

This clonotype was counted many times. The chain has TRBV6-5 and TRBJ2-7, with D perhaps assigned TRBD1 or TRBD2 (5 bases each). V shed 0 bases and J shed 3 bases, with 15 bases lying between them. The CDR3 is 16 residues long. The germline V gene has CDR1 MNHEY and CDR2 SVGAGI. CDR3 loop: CASSYSGVKRVYEQYF. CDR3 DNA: TGTGCCAGCAGTTACTCGGGGGTAAAACGAGTCTACGAGCAGTACTTC.

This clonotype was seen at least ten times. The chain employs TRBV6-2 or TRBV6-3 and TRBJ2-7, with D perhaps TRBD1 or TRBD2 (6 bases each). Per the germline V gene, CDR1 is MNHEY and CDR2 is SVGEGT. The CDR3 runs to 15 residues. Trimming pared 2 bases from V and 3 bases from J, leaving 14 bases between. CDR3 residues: CASSYAGEAFYEQYF. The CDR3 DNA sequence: TGTGCCAGCAGTTACGCAGGGGAGGCTTTCTACGAGCAGTACTTC.

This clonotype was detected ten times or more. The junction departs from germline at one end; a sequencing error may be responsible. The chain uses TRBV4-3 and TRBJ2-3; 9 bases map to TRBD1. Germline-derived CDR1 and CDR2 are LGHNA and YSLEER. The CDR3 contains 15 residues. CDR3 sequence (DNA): TGTGCCAGCAGCCCGGACAGGGGCCTCACAGATACGCAGTATTTT. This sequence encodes CASSPDRGLTDTQYF.

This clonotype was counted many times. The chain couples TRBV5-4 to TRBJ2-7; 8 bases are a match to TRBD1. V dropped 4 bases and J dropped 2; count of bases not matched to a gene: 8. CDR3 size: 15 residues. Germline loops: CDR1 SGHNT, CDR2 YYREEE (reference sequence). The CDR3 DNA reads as TGTGCCAGCAGCCCGGCAGGGGGCCCAACCTACGAGCAGTACTTC. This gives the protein CASSPAGGPTYEQYF.

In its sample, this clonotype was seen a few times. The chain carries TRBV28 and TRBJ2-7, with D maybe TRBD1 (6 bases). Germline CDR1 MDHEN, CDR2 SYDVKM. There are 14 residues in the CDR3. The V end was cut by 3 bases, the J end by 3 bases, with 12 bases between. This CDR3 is CASSFMTGYYEQYF. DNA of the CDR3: TGTGCCAGCAGTTTCATGACAGGTTACTACGAGCAGTACTTC.

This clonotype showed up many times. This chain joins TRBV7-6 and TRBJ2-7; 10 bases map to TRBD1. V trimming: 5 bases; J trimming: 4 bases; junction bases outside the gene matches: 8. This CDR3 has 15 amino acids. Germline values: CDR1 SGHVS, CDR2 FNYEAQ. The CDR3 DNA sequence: TGTGCCAGCAGCCGAGGGACAGGGGCTGGGTACGAGCAGTACTTC. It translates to CASSRGTGAGYEQYF.

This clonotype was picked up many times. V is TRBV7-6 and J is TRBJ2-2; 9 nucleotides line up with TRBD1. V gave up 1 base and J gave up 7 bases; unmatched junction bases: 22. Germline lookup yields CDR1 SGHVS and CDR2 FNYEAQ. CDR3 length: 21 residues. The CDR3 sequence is CASSLETDQQGAPTFSGELFF. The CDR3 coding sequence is TGTGCCAGCAGCTTAGAGACGGACCAACAGGGGGCTCCTACTTTTAGCGGGGAGCTGTTTTTT.

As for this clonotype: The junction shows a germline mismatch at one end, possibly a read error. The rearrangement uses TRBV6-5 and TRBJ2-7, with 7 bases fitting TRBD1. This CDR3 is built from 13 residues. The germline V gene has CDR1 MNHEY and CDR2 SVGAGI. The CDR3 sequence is CASSLRGQDEQHF. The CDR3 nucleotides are TGTGCCAGCAGTTTGAGGGGGCAGGACGAGCAGCACTTC.

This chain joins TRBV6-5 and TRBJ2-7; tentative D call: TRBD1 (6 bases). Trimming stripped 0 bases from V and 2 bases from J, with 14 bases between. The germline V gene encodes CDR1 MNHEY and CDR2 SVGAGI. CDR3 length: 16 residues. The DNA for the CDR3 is TGTGCCAGCAGTTACTCTTACGGACAGCAAACCTACGAGCAGTACTTC. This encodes CASSYSYGQQTYEQYF.

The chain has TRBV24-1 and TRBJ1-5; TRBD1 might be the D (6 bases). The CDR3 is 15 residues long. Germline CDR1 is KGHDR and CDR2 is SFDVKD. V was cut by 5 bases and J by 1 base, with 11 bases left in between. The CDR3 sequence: CATSGGGGSNQPQHF. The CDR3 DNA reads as TGTGCCACCAGTGGTGGGGGGGGCAGCAATCAGCCCCAGCATTTT.

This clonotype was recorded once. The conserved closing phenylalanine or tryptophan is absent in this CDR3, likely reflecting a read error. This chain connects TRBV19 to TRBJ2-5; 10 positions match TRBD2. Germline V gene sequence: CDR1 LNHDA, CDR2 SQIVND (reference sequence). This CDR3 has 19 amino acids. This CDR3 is CASSIVPGLAGEALETQYS. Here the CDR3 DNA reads TGTGCCAGTAGCATAGTTCCCGGGCTAGCGGGAGAAGCCCTCGAGACCCAGTACTCC.

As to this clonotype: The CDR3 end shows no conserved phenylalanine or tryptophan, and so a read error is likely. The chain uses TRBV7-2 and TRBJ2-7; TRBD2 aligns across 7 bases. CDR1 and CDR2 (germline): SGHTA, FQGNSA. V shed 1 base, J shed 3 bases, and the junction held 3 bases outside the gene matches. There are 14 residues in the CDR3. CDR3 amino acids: CASSLVAGDYEQYL. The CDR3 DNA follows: TGTGCCAGCAGCTTAGTGGCGGGGGACTACGAGCAGTACCTC.

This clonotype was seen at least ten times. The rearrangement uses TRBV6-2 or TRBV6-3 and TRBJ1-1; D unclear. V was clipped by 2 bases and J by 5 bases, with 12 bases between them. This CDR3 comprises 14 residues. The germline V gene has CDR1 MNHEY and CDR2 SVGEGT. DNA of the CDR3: TGTGCCAGCAGTTACGTCCGGGGAGGAACTGAAGCTTTCTTT. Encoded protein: CASSYVRGGTEAFF.

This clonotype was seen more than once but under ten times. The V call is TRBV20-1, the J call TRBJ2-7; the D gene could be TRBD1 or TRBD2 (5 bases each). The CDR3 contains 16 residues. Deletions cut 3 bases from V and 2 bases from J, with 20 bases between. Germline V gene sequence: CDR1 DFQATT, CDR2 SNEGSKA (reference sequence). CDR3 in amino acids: CSASAPGVGGTYEQYF. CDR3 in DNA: TGCAGTGCTAGCGCGCCTGGGGTTGGGGGAACCTACGAGCAGTACTTC.

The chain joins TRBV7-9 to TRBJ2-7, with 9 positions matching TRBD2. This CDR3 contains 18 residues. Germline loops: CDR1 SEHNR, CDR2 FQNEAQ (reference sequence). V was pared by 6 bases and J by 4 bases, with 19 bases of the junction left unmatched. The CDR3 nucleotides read TGTGCCAGCAGTCTTACTCTACCTAGCGGGACCTCCTTTTACGAGCAGTACTTC. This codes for CASSLTLPSGTSFYEQYF.

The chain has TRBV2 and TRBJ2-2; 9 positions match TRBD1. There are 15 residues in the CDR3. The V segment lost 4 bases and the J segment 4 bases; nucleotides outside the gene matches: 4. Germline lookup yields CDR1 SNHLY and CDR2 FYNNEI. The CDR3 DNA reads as TGTGCCAGCAGTGGGACAGGGGTAAGCACCGGGGAGCTGTTTTTT. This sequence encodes CASSGTGVSTGELFF.

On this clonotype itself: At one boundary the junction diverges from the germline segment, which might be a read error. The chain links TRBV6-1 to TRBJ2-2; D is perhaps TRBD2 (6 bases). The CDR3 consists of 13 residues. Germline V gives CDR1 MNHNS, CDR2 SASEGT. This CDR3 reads CASRALGTGGLFF. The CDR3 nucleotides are TGTGCCAGCAGGGCTTTAGGCACCGGGGGGCTGTTTTTT.

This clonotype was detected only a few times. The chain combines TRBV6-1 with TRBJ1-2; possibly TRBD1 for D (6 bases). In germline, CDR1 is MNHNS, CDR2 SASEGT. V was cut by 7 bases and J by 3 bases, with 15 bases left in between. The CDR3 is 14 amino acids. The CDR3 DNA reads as TGTGCCAGCATCAGAGGGGGAACTGACTATGGCTACACCTTC. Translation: CASIRGGTDYGYTF.